This T cell receptor (beta chain) was profiled in a study of beta chain features in type 1 diabetes (dated by TCRdb to the late 2010s). At the level of the whole study: Patients and healthy donors did not differ in mean age, gender distribution, total cell number or subset yield. A total of approximately 100 million sorted cells were examined across all samples, and the number of cells per subset was strongly correlated with RNA yield. The study compared TCRB repertoires of sorted circulating CD4+ T cell subsets between recently diagnosed type 1 diabetes patients and matched healthy donors. Whereas all 28 donors provided naive and central memory subsets, regulatory and stem cell-like memory subsets were isolated from just 8 patients and roughly eight healthy donors. The research as a whole found: In all four CD4+ subsets, TCRB CDR3 length was moderately but significantly shorter in type 1 diabetes patients. Because small numbers of individuals were included in the HLA sub-analyses, any influence of HLA type on TCRB rearrangement was left unresolved. At VDJ recombination sites, patients with type 1 diabetes made fewer insertions and deleted more nucleotides, a pattern implying thymic rearrangement abnormalities. The naive, central memory and regulatory TCRB repertoires appeared to resemble one another more closely among patients than among healthy donors. Because cDNA rather than genomic DNA was sequenced, highly expressing activated cells could have been over-represented, although no difference in activation and CD3 levels was found between groups. PCR might favor shorter templates, but patient and control samples were amplified and corrected together, so any skew would affect both groups equally.

This clone was detected a few times. The antigen this receptor binds is unknown. Base qualities are not recorded, but no much larger clone differs from it by a single base. Each donor gave one peripheral blood draw, averaging roughly 0.11 L, which was collected into heparinised tubes. Naive, central memory, regulatory and stem cell-like memory CD4+ T cells were sorted on a BD FACSAria II using a panel including CD45RO, CCR7, CD25, CD127, CD95 and CD27. A purity above 98% was achieved for all sorted populations. PBMCs were isolated right away by Lymphoprep density gradient centrifugation and were stained directly, without culture. So that batch effects would be minimized, each experiment stained and sorted samples in pairs, pairing one healthy donor with one patient. The entire isolated RNA was reverse transcribed using the High Capacity cDNA Reverse Transcription Kit, and thus expressed TCRB transcripts were sequenced. Naive, central memory and regulatory T cell samples underwent deep immunoSEQ sequencing, averaging around 4 million total reads per sample. After sorted cells were lysed in RLT buffer, RNA was extracted with DNase-treated RNeasy Micro or Mini kits, with the choice depending on cell number. To prevent cross-contamination, every cell subset was processed on its own, while patient and healthy donor samples were processed together. The immunoSEQ multiplex PCR was used to amplify TCRB sequences from cDNA, generating 87-bp fragments that spanned the CDR3 region. Sequencing of the amplicons was performed on the Illumina HiSeq platform. Per the authors' processing: Synthetic template baselines were used to correct PCR bias computationally, reads within Hamming distance 2 were collapsed together, and singletons that could not be merged were discarded. Reads were aligned against IMGT so that V, D and J genes, CDR3 length and insertions or deletions at six rearrangement sites could be assigned. Within each subset, clonotype counts were normalized to sorted cell number, after which true diversity and Gini coefficients were computed with the tcR R package. The overlap coefficient, calculated on TCRB nucleotide sequences, was used to quantify repertoire sharing. Out-of-frame TCRB sequences from naive cells were analyzed to stand in for the pre-selection repertoire. TCRdb obtained this table from immuneACCESS and retained in-frame rearrangements with V and J assigned. These tables miss some clones; where compared with another copy, unresolved V genes account for less than half of the shortfall, and the remainder is unexplained. The V and J calls and clone size were taken over from that table, and D and trimming were inferred from the DNA. Counted in this sample were hundreds of thousands of clones; roughly 30% of them appeared once. The top ten clonotypes cover almost 0.065% of the sample.

This TCR was recovered from a man aged 18 to 35 in good health. The sample taken for sequencing was naive CD4+ T cells from blood. In the paper's terms, the cell subset or site label means: true naive CD4+ T cells.

The CDR3 in this case is CASSLQSKHQPQHF. The DNA sequence is TGTGCCAGCAGCTTACAATCGAAGCATCAGCCCCAGCATTTT. The sequence joins TRBV7-2 to TRBJ1-5; no D gene call is confident. According to the germline V gene, CDR1 reads SGHTA and CDR2 reads FQGNSA. V gives up 2 bases and J gives up 5 bases, and the segment between their germline ends measures 10 bases. Including cysteine and phenylalanine, the CDR3 has 14 amino acids. CDR3 DNA only is kept here, 42 bases in frame from base 1. The variable domain in full, with residues beyond the CDR3 obtained from the reference TRBV7-2 and TRBJ1-5 genes, is GAGVSQSPSNKVTEKGKDVELRCDPISGHTALYWYRQSLGQGLEFLIYFQGNSAPDKSGLPSDRFSAERTGGSVSTLTIQRTQQEDSAVYLCASSLQSKHQPQHFGDGTRLSIL.